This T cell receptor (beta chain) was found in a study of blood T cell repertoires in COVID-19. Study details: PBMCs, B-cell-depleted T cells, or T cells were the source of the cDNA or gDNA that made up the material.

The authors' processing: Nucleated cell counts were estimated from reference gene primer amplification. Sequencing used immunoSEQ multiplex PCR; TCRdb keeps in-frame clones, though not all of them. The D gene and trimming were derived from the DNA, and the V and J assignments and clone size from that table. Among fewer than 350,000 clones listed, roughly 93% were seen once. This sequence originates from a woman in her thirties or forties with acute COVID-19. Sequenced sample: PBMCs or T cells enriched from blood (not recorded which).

For the CDR3, the DNA is TGCGCCACTCAGGACCGGGACTCCGGGGGAGGTAGTTCACCCCTCCACTTT. This codes for CATQDRDSGGGSSPLHF. V usage is TRBV10-2 and J usage is TRBJ1-6, with a possible D match to TRBD1 (5 bases). Trimming stripped 10 bases from V and 9 bases from J, with 28 bases between. In germline, CDR1 is WSHSY, CDR2 SAAADI. CDR3 length: 17 amino acids.